Following are 28 T cell receptor beta chains from one sample sequenced in a study of T cells expressing NK-cell markers. Reanalyzing the 5' RACE reads, TCRdb keeps one entry per CDR3 protein, without DNA. The sample's table shows about 390,000 distinct CDR3 sequences. The sequencing input was blood T cells: a sorted CD56 or NKG2C T cell subset, CD4+ or CD8+ T cells, or bulk PBMC T cells (not recorded which). The receptors originated from a woman aged 45-65 years in good health.

The V gene is TRBV2, the J gene TRBJ1-5; with no DNA, the TCRdb D assignment of TRBD1 cannot be verified. CDR1 and CDR2 from the germline V gene are SNHLY and FYNNEI. The CDR3 totals 13 residues. CDR3 region: CASSGGKDQPQHF.

The rearrangement links TRBV12-3 or TRBV12-4 to TRBJ2-2; TCRdb picks TRBD1, but there is no DNA to check that call. The CDR3 is 13 residues long. The CDR3 sequence is CASTRAGSGELFF.

V is TRBV18 and J is TRBJ2-2; the TCRdb call, TRBD2, lacks DNA for checking. CDR1 is KGHSH and CDR2 is LQKENI in the germline V gene. This CDR3 contains 16 residues. The CDR3 region is CASSPRGGRFSGELFF.

The rearrangement links TRBV20-1 to TRBJ2-1; TCRdb picks TRBD2, but there is no DNA to check that call. The CDR3 contains 12 residues. From germline, CDR1 is DFQATT and CDR2 SNEGSKA (reference sequence). CDR3 amino acids: CSARELAGMVFF.

The chain employs TRBV18 and TRBJ2-1; the TCRdb call, TRBD1, lacks DNA for checking. Germline assignment: CDR1 KGHSH and CDR2 LQKENI. The CDR3 sequence is 16 residues long. Here the CDR3 reads CASSQGQASSYNEQFF.

V gene TRBV5-5 combines with J gene TRBJ2-2. The CDR3 extends over 15 amino acids. Germline CDR1 reads SGHKS; CDR2 reads YYEKEE (reference sequence). The chain's CDR3 is CASSLVTQNTGELFF.

The rearrangement uses TRBV7-2 and TRBJ2-1; TCRdb selects TRBD1, and the lack of DNA leaves this call unchecked. In germline, CDR1 is SGHTA, CDR2 FQGNSA. This CDR3 is 14 amino acids long. The CDR3: CASSTRERYNEQFF.

J is TRBJ2-4 and V is TRBV11-1; TCRdb lists TRBD1, though no DNA is available to test this call. This CDR3 contains 13 residues. Germline loops: CDR1 SGHAT, CDR2 FQDESV (reference sequence). The CDR3 spells CASSSTVGNIQYF.

This chain uses TRBV6-2 or TRBV6-3 with TRBJ2-1; TCRdb names TRBD2, which stays unverified in the absence of DNA. This CDR3 region has 13 residues. CDR1 is MNHEY and CDR2 is SVGEGT in the germline V gene. CDR3 sequence: CASSYSAGGEQFF.

The chain is built from TRBV27 and TRBJ2-3; the D gene TCRdb calls, TRBD2, cannot be checked with no DNA. Germline CDR1 is MNHEY and CDR2 is SMNVEV (reference sequence). The CDR3 is 14 amino acids. The CDR3 loop is CADLLAFWTDTQYF.

CDR3 region: CASSAQTGRAYNEQFF. The chain has TRBV5-1 and TRBJ2-1. This CDR3 has 16 amino acids. Per the germline V gene, CDR1 is SGHRS and CDR2 is YFSETQ.

The chain combines TRBV27 with TRBJ2-7. The germline V gene has CDR1 MNHEY and CDR2 SMNVEV (reference sequence). The CDR3 covers 14 residues. CDR3 region: CASSLSYSSYEQYF.

The gene calls are TRBV20-1 and TRBJ2-7; checking the TCRdb D call of TRBD1 is not possible without DNA. From germline, CDR1 is DFQATT and CDR2 SNEGSKA (reference sequence). This CDR3 has 12 amino acids. The CDR3: CSAVDQGDEQYF.

This chain connects TRBV5-6 to TRBJ1-2; TCRdb outputs TRBD1, but without DNA this stays unchecked. The CDR3 is made up of 13 amino acids. Germline V gene lookup returns CDR1 SGHDT and CDR2 YYEEEE. The CDR3 reads CASGRQNNYGYTF.

V and J are TRBV6-1 and TRBJ2-1; TCRdb outputs TRBD1, but without DNA this stays unchecked. The CDR3 is made up of 15 amino acids. Per the germline V gene, CDR1 is MNHNS and CDR2 is SASEGT. The CDR3 reads CASSADGTGAHEQFF.

V is TRBV7-8 and J is TRBJ2-5. CDR1 is SGHVS and CDR2 is FQNEAQ in the germline V gene. The length of the CDR3 is 14 residues. CDR3: CASSLKRVAETQYF.

This chain uses TRBV4-1 with TRBJ2-2; TCRdb names TRBD1, which stays unverified in the absence of DNA. The CDR3 is 17 residues long. The germline gives CDR1 MGHRA, CDR2 YSYEKL. This CDR3 reads CASSQEGAGLWTGELFF.

This sequence joins TRBV6-6 and TRBJ2-1; TCRdb outputs TRBD1, but without DNA this stays unchecked. Looked up from germline, CDR1 is MNHNY and CDR2 is SVGAGI (reference sequence). This CDR3 region has 13 residues. CDR3 amino acids: CASSIYPSVEQFF.

V is TRBV7-9 and J is TRBJ1-2; TCRdb outputs TRBD1, but without DNA this stays unchecked. CDR3 length: 14 amino acids. Germline V gene lookup returns CDR1 SEHNR and CDR2 FQNEAQ (reference sequence). The CDR3: CASSSTGEGYGYTF.

This chain joins TRBV9 and TRBJ2-1; TCRdb designates TRBD2, a call that cannot be tested without DNA. This CDR3 has 17 amino acids. From germline, CDR1 is SGDLS and CDR2 YYNGEE. The CDR3 sequence: CASSAGSGRLRTNEQFF.

V is TRBV7-2 and J is TRBJ1-2. Germline V gene data show CDR1 as SGHTA and CDR2 as FQGNSA. The CDR3 spans 15 residues. The CDR3 sequence is CASSFPALIPRGYTF.

The rearrangement links TRBV2 to TRBJ2-7. Per the germline V gene, CDR1 is SNHLY and CDR2 is FYNNEI. The CDR3 length is 13 residues. The CDR3 region is CASKRYLSYEQYF.

The rearrangement uses TRBV10-1 and TRBJ2-5; as DNA is missing, the TRBD2 call by TCRdb cannot be tested. Looked up from germline, CDR1 is WNHNN and CDR2 is SYGVQD (reference sequence). CDR3 size: 13 residues. This CDR3 reads CASSRLSEETQYF.

The V call is TRBV6-5, the J call TRBJ2-1; TCRdb names TRBD1, which stays unverified in the absence of DNA. CDR3 length equals 16 residues. In germline, CDR1 is MNHEY, CDR2 SVGAGI. The CDR3 spells CASSYSSGTGNNEQFF.

The chain joins TRBV7-9 to TRBJ1-1; TCRdb's assignment of TRBD1 cannot be checked, as there is no DNA. CDR1 and CDR2 (germline): SEHNR, FQNEAQ (reference sequence). The CDR3 is made up of 15 amino acids. This CDR3 reads CASSPDRAVGTEAFF.

The gene calls are TRBV21-1 and TRBJ2-3; TCRdb's D gene call, TRBD1, goes unchecked for lack of DNA. TRBV21-1 is designated a pseudogene. CDR3 length: 13 amino acids. The chain's CDR3 is CASSKAGQEAQYF.

This sequence joins TRBV3-1 and TRBJ1-6. The CDR3 sequence is 15 residues long. Germline lookup yields CDR1 LGHDT and CDR2 YNNKEL (reference sequence). The CDR3 here is CASSQEDLSNSPLHF.

The chain recombines TRBV7-9 with TRBJ1-2; the TCRdb call, TRBD1, lacks DNA for checking. Germline lookup yields CDR1 SEHNR and CDR2 FQNEAQ (reference sequence). The CDR3 covers 16 residues. This CDR3 is CASSPPWGSSDYGYTF.